This TCR beta chain stems from a study of control samples from healthy donors and cancer patients. Germline assignment: CDR1 GTSNPN and CDR2 SVGIG (reference sequence). The CDR3 contains 13 residues. After removal of 2 bases from V and 7 bases from J, the junction contained 4 bases not matched to a gene. Using immunoSEQ multiplex PCR, the repertoire was profiled, and TCRdb retains in-frame clones only, with some absent. The sample lists more than 100,000 clones, around 90% occurring once. This TCR was recovered from a man aged 18 to 29 in good health. The V gene is TRBV30, the J gene TRBJ2-2; 7 bases are a match to TRBD1. The specimen was blood. The DNA for the CDR3 is TGTGCCTGGAGTAGACAGGGAGTCGGGGAGCTGTTTTTT. Protein sequence: CAWSRQGVGELFF.